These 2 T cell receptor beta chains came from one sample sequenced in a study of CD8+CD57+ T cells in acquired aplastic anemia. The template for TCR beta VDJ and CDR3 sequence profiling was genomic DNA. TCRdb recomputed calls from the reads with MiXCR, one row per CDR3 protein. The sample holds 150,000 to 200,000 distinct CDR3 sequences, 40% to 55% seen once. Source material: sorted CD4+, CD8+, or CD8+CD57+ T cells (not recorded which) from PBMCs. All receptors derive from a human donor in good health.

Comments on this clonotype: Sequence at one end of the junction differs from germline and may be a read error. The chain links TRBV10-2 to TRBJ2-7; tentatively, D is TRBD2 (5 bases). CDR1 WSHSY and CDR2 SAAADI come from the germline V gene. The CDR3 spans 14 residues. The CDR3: CASSYSGIAYEQYF. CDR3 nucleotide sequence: TGTGCCAGCAGTTACTCGGGGATCGCGTACGAGCAGTACTTC.

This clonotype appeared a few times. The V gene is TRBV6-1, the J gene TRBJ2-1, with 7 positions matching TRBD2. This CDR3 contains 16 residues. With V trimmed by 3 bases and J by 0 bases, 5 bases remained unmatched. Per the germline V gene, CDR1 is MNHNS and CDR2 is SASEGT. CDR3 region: CASSDSGRSSYNEQFF. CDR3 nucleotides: TGTGCCAGCAGTGATAGCGGGCGGAGCTCCTACAATGAGCAGTTCTTC.